The source of this T cell receptor beta chain is a study of monozygotic twins with inflammatory bowel disease (dated by TCRdb to about 2019). In the study overall: The complete study included approximately 30 monozygotic twin pairs: 19 IBD-discordant Danish pairs and nine German pairs, of which four were IBD-concordant and five were IBD-discordant. Each individual had, on average, about 151 000 unique TCRalpha sequences and 181 000 unique TCRbeta sequences available for analysis. Within discordant pairs, disease-associated traits were sought mainly by comparing IBD patients with their genetically identical healthy co-twins.

The CDR3 has 15 amino acids, counting the end cysteine and phenylalanine. The record lacks a DNA sequence. Concerning this clonotype itself: Its antigen target is currently unknown.

What the research found in general, with its limitations: Repertoire similarity did not differ between concordant and discordant twins, which could be due to limited statistical power. Because patients were on differing immunosuppressive treatments, the repertoires may have picked up extra background noise and inter-individual variability. IBD patients had lower TCRbeta repertoire diversity, measured by the inverse Simpson index, than their healthy co-twins. IBD patients shared fewer clonotypes with other individuals than healthy twins did, most markedly in patients showing signs of disease activity. The analysis was unable to tell different T cell subtypes apart. The results gave no support for a single strong signal or clonotype linked to IBD.

A roughly 2.6 ml peripheral blood sample was drawn into PAXgene tubes per donor and stored at -80°C. Total RNA was isolated from whole blood with the PAXgene blood miRNA kit on an automated QIAcube, without T cell sorting. Peripheral blood from monozygotic twin pairs concordant or discordant for inflammatory bowel disease was subjected to deep TCRalpha and TCRbeta repertoire profiling with unique molecular barcoding. Smoking habits were recorded for all twin pairs, and each individual was classified as a current, former or never smoker. The library relied on 5' RACE. Preparation of each TCR library used approximately 4,000 ng of total RNA. For each sample, cDNA synthesis was carried out in eight separate reactions using SMARTScribe reverse transcriptase. During cDNA synthesis, unique molecular identifiers containing a 6-nucleotide sample barcode were introduced by template switching. TCRalpha and TCRbeta cDNA was amplified in two nested PCRs of 16 and 9 cycles, and bead purification was carried out after each PCR. Before amplification, the cDNA was treated with uracil DNA-glycosylase and purified using the QIAquick PCR purification kit. The second PCR added Illumina TruSeq-compatible adapters along with sample-specific barcodes. TapeStation and Qubit were used to check library quality and concentration, and 5 to 6 ng of each library went into the pool. The pooled libraries were sequenced with 2 x 100 bp reads and custom sequencing primers on an Illumina HiSeq2500 single-index Rapid Run. Per the authors' processing: MiGEC version 1.2.6 was used for UMI-based consensus assembly to correct PCR and sequencing errors. MiXCR version 2.1.1 was used to carry out V(D)J alignment, clonotype assembly and CDR3 extraction. Normalisation of gene usage, clonotype sharing and MAIT/NKT TCR abundance was achieved by analysing the top 1000, 10 000 and 20 000 clonotypes per sample. After downsampling to 27 000 UMIs, diversity was calculated as the inverse Simpson index using the vegan R package. Paired Mann-Whitney U tests were applied to discordant twin pairs, and Benjamini-Hochberg correction was used for multiple testing. Once TCRdb had reprocessed the reads, it stored one entry per CDR3 protein sequence and supplied no DNA. For this entry, the V and J calls and clone size follow TCRdb and not the study's own pipeline. The table held for this sample gives approximately 300,000 distinct CDR3 sequences. The top ten hold over 5.5% of the sample.

The receptor chain draws on TRBV12-3 or TRBV12-4 and TRBJ2-5; TCRdb's D call, TRBD1, is unchecked because there is no DNA. The TCR originated in a human donor with ulcerative colitis or Crohn's disease, or a healthy co-twin of an affected twin (not recorded which). Specimen: blood. For the CDR3, the sequence is CASSQGQSYQETQYF.